The 21 T cell receptor beta chains below come from one sample, sequenced in a study of blood T cells in healthy people across ages. A sample-barcoded 5' primer and a J-beta primer mix were used in a second PCR of about 7 to 12 cycles. TCRdb used MiXCR to reprocess the 5' RACE reads, holding one entry per CDR3 protein. The sample yields 550,000 to 650,000 distinct CDR3 sequences, approximately 30% seen once. Sequences were obtained from blood. These receptor sequences come from a woman aged 80 or over in good health.

The sample holds many counts of this clonotype. The genes are TRBV5-1 and TRBJ2-5, with D possibly matching TRBD2 (5 bases). Per germline, CDR1 SGHRS and CDR2 YFSETQ. The CDR3 loop spans 12 amino acids. V was shortened by 4 bases and J by 5 bases, with 9 bases between the two germline ends. The CDR3 DNA reads as TGCGCCAGCAGCCGGGGATTGGAGACCCAGTACTTC. Its protein is CASSRGLETQYF.

Only a few counts were recorded for this clonotype. The gene calls are TRBV18 and TRBJ1-5, with unresolved D. The CDR3 contains 13 residues. The ends were cut back, 3 bases at V and 5 bases at J, with 8 bases in the middle. CDR1 KGHSH and CDR2 LQKENI come from the germline V gene. The CDR3 here is CASSPDKHQPQHF. The CDR3 nucleotides read TGTGCCAGCTCACCTGATAAACATCAGCCCCAGCATTTT.

This clonotype occurred many times. The gene calls are TRBV20-1 and TRBJ2-5; D is ambiguous. This CDR3 region has 13 residues. Germline V gene lookup returns CDR1 DFQATT and CDR2 SNEGSKA (reference sequence). V was pared by 5 bases and J by 2 bases, with 12 bases between. CDR3 sequence reads: CSAPLTLQETQYF. The CDR3 region has the DNA TGCAGTGCTCCCTTGACTTTGCAAGAGACCCAGTACTTC.

The table lists this clonotype with many counts. The chain is built from TRBV20-1 and TRBJ2-7, with TRBD1 matching 9 bases. Per the germline V gene, CDR1 is DFQATT and CDR2 is SNEGSKA (reference sequence). The CDR3 is made up of 14 amino acids. The V segment lost 6 bases and the J segment 3 bases; nucleotides outside the gene matches: 9. CDR3 in amino acids: CSAQRTGAIYEQYF. DNA for the CDR3: TGCAGTGCCCAAAGGACAGGGGCGATCTACGAGCAGTACTTC.

This clonotype was detected a few times. This may stem from a read error, because a much larger clone lies one nucleotide away. This chain links TRBV3-1 with TRBJ2-5, with 8 positions matching TRBD1. Germline CDR1 and CDR2: LGHDT and YNNKEL (reference sequence). This CDR3 region has 14 residues. V lost 4 bases and J lost 5; bases outside the gene matches: 6. Here the CDR3 reads CASSPYNRGETQYF. The CDR3 nucleotides read TGTGCCAGCAGCCCTTACAACAGGGGGGAGACCCAGTACTTC.

This clonotype was seen more than once but under ten times. The chain couples TRBV18 to TRBJ1-2; 9 bases are shared with TRBD1. V was clipped by 3 bases and J by 7 bases; unmatched bases: 9. Germline V gene lookup returns CDR1 KGHSH and CDR2 LQKENI. This CDR3 comprises 15 residues. The CDR3 nucleotides are TGTGCCAGCTCACCGCCCACAGGGGGCTGGGGTGGCTACACCTTC. As protein: CASSPPTGGWGGYTF. The entire variable domain, with the rest obtained from reference TRBV18 and TRBJ1-2, is as follows: NAGVMQNPRHLVRRRGQEARLRCSPMKGHSHVYWYRQLPEEGLKFMVYLQKENIIDESGMPKERFSAEFPKEGPSILRIQQVVRGDSAAYFCASSPPTGGWGGYTFGSGTRLTVV.

This clonotype has just one count. The CDR3 DNA reads as TGCAGTGCTAGAGATGACAGGGGTATCTGGCGGAACACTGAAGCTTTCTTT. Its translation is CSARDDRGIWRNTEAFF. The genes are TRBV20-1 and TRBJ1-1, with 8 bases aligning to TRBD1. Trimming cost V 0 bases and J 1 base; bases outside gene matches: 10. This CDR3 comprises 17 residues. CDR1 and CDR2 (germline): DFQATT, SNEGSKA (reference sequence).

This clonotype was seen only a few times. This rearrangement joins TRBV7-9 to TRBJ1-2; TRBD1 is a possible D gene (6 bases). CDR3 length: 14 residues. V gave up 6 bases and J gave up 4 bases, with 15 bases separating them. Germline assignment: CDR1 SEHNR and CDR2 FQNEAQ (reference sequence). The CDR3 loop is CASSDRTPRYGYTF. The DNA of the CDR3 is TGTGCCAGCAGTGACAGGACCCCTCGCTATGGCTACACCTTC.

On this clonotype: Possible read error: a much larger clone is one base away. The chain combines TRBV6-5 with TRBJ2-5; the D is unclear. The J call may be faulty, since TRBJ2-1 better matches the DNA end. CDR3 length: 14 amino acids. CDR1 MNHEY and CDR2 SVGAGI come from the germline V gene. Here the CDR3 reads CASSYGSPKETQFF. Here the CDR3 DNA reads TGTGCCAGCAGTTACGGGTCCCCAAAAGAGACCCAGTTCTTC.

The chain links TRBV20-1 to TRBJ1-5; D remains unclear. The germline V and J ends were trimmed by 5 bases and 5 bases, with 7 bases remaining between them. The CDR3 has 11 residues. Germline V gives CDR1 DFQATT, CDR2 SNEGSKA (reference sequence). The CDR3 nucleotides read TGCAGTGCTGTGGCAGATCAGCCCCAGCATTTT. This sequence encodes CSAVADQPQHF.

The table lists this clonotype with a few counts. V usage is TRBV3-1 and J usage is TRBJ2-2, with D unresolved. Looked up from germline, CDR1 is LGHDT and CDR2 is YNNKEL (reference sequence). This CDR3 spans 15 amino acids. Trimming removed 3 bases at V and 3 bases at J, with 11 bases between. CDR3 in amino acids: CASSQWNSDTGELFF. CDR3 DNA: TGTGCCAGCAGCCAGTGGAATTCTGACACCGGGGAGCTGTTTTTT.

Points on this clonotype: It may be a read error: a sequence one base away is much more abundant. This sequence joins TRBV6-5 and TRBJ2-3; 8 nucleotides match TRBD2. CDR1 and CDR2 from the germline V gene are MNHEY and SVGAGI. The trim removed 5 bases at V and 10 bases at J, leaving 8 bases unmatched. There are 13 residues in the CDR3. This chain's CDR3 is CASSNLAGDAQYF. CDR3 DNA: TGTGCCAGCAGTAACCTAGCGGGTGATGCGCAGTATTTT.

Comments on this clonotype: The junction shows a germline mismatch at one end, possibly a read error. The chain carries TRBV5-1 and TRBJ2-7, with D possibly TRBD1 on 5 matching bases. The CDR3 loop spans 15 amino acids. Per the germline V gene, CDR1 is SGHRS and CDR2 is YFSETQ. CDR3 sequence: CASSSMGLSSYERYF. Here the CDR3 DNA reads TGCGCCAGCAGTTCCATGGGGCTTAGCTCCTACGAGCGGTACTTC.

In DNA, the CDR3 is TGTGCCAGCGCCAGGGAAGGGCCTTGGCAGCCCCAGCATTTT. Its translation: CASAREGPWQPQHF. J is TRBJ1-5 and V is TRBV7-2; D is perhaps TRBD1 (5 bases). The V end was cut by 8 bases, the J end by 7 bases, with 18 bases between. The germline V gene encodes CDR1 SGHTA and CDR2 FQGNSA. This CDR3 is built from 14 residues.

With respect to this clonotype: The junction and the germline gene differ at one end; a read error may be behind it. V gene TRBV29-1 combines with J gene TRBJ1-4; TRBD1 matches at 8 bases. Germline CDR1 reads SQVTM; CDR2 reads ANQGSEA. This CDR3 contains 13 residues. Here the CDR3 reads CSVGTGPREKPFF. CDR3 DNA sequence: TGCAGCGTTGGGACAGGGCCCCGGGAAAAACCGTTTTTT.

This chain uses TRBV10-2 with TRBJ2-3; 7 nucleotides align to TRBD2. Trimming took 3 bases from V and 2 from J; bases not matched to a gene: 5. CDR1 is WSHSY and CDR2 is SAAADI in the germline V gene. The CDR3 has 15 residues. In nucleotides, the CDR3 is TGCGCCAGCAGTGACCCTAGCGGTCCCACAGATACGCAGTATTTT. It specifies CASSDPSGPTDTQYF.

This chain links TRBV6-6 with TRBJ1-5; D gene unclear. Trimming took 2 bases from V and 3 from J, leaving 5 bases between them. Germline V CDR1 and CDR2: MNHNY, SVGAGI (reference sequence). The CDR3 extends over 13 amino acids. For the CDR3, the DNA is TGTGCCAGCAGTTACGGTCCCAATCAGCCCCAGCATTTT. This sequence encodes CASSYGPNQPQHF.

The chain couples TRBV20-1 to TRBJ2-3; D might be TRBD1 (5 bases). Germline CDR1 and CDR2: DFQATT and SNEGSKA (reference sequence). V was trimmed by 0 bases and J by 2 bases, leaving 18 bases between them. This CDR3 has 17 residues. The CDR3 DNA follows: TGCAGTGCTAGAGATCGTGGCAGGGCTTCGAACACAGATACGCAGTATTTT. Protein: CSARDRGRASNTDTQYF.

This clonotype was seen at least ten times. The chain carries TRBV3-1 and TRBJ2-1, with a possible D match to TRBD1 (6 bases). Germline lookup yields CDR1 LGHDT and CDR2 YNNKEL (reference sequence). V was trimmed by 3 bases and J by 4 bases, leaving 13 bases between them. The CDR3 covers 15 residues. The CDR3 coding sequence is TGTGCCAGCAGCCATCAACGACAGGATTACAATGAGCAGTTCTTC. Its protein product is CASSHQRQDYNEQFF.

This clonotype was detected many times. The rearrangement uses TRBV4-1 and TRBJ2-1; D is ambiguous. The CDR3 runs 12 residues. The V gene's germline CDR1 is MGHRA and CDR2 YSYEKL. The ends were cut back, 3 bases at V and 5 bases at J, with 5 bases in the middle. Here the CDR3 reads CASSQGHNEQFF. In nucleotides, the CDR3 is TGCGCCAGCAGCCAGGGCCACAATGAGCAGTTCTTC.

J is TRBJ2-4 and V is TRBV27; D might be TRBD1 or TRBD2, each matching 6 bases. The germline V and J ends were trimmed by 0 bases and 0 bases, with 12 bases remaining between them. The CDR3 consists of 17 residues. Germline CDR1 MNHEY, CDR2 SMNVEV (reference sequence). In DNA, the CDR3 is TGTGCCAGCAGTTTATCTCGGGGGACAATAGCCAAAAACATTCAGTACTTC. Translating it yields CASSLSRGTIAKNIQYF.